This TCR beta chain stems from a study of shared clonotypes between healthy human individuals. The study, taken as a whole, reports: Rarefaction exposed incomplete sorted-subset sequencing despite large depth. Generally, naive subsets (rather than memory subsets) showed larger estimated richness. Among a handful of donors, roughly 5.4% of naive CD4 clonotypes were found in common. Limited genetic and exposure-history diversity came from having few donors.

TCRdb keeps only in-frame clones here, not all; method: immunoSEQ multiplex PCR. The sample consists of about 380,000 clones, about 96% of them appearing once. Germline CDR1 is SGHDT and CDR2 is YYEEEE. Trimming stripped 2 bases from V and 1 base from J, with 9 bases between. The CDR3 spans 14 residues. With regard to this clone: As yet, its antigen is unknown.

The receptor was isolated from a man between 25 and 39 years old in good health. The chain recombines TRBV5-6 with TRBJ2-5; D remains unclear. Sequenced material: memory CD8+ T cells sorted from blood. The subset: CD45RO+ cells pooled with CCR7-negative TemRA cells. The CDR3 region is CASSFPGFQETQYF. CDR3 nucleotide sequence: TGTGCCAGCAGCTTTCCCGGGTTCCAAGAGACCCAGTACTTC.